These 27 T cell receptor beta chains were all obtained from the same sample, sequenced in a study of blood T cell repertoires in COVID-19. Only in-frame clones appear in the TCRdb table, and some are missing; sequencing was by immunoSEQ multiplex PCR. The sample records around 190,000 clones, 88% being singletons. The sample consisted of peripheral blood. The receptors originated from a man younger than 35 with active or convalescent COVID-19.

A few counts support this clone. V and J are TRBV30 and TRBJ1-2, with TRBD1 as a possible D gene (5 bases). CDR3 length: 10 residues. With 4 bases removed from V and 10 bases from J, the gap between germline ends came to 10 bases. Germline V gene lookup returns CDR1 GTSNPN and CDR2 SVGIG (reference sequence). The CDR3 coding sequence is TGTGCCTGGAAACAGGCCTACTACACCTTC. Residues: CAWKQAYYTF.

Remarks on this clone: A read error may produce the germline difference seen at one junction end. The chain uses TRBV12-5 and TRBJ2-1; 11 bases are shared with TRBD1. Germline CDR1 and CDR2: LGHNT and FRNRAP. CDR3 length: 15 residues. The CDR3 DNA sequence: TGTGCTAGTGGCTTGGACAGGGGGCTATCGGATGAGCAGTTCTTC. Its protein is CASGLDRGLSDEQFF.

This chain uses TRBV24-1 with TRBJ2-1; D remains unclear. The V gene's germline CDR1 is KGHDR and CDR2 SFDVKD. CDR3 length: 13 residues. V was cut by 5 bases and J by 8 bases, with 12 bases left in between. The CDR3 DNA follows: TGTGCCACCAGTGCCTCGTGGGCTTATGAGCAGTTCTTC. As protein: CATSASWAYEQFF.

CDR3: CASSFTGVNTIYF. The CDR3 DNA reads as TGTGCCAGCAGCTTCACAGGGGTAAACACCATATATTTT. The chain is built from TRBV7-9 and TRBJ1-3; TRBD1 matches 7 bases. The CDR3 totals 13 residues. CDR1 is SEHNR, CDR2 FQNEAQ, per germline (reference sequence). Trimming at V came to 3 bases and at J to 6 bases, leaving 2 bases not matched to a gene. The whole variable domain, remainder taken from reference TRBV7-9 and TRBJ1-3, is DTGVSQNPRHKITKRGQNVTFRCDPISEHNRLYWYRQTLGQGPEFLTYFQNEAQLEKSRLLSDRFSAERPKGSFSTLEIQRTEQGDSAMYLCASSFTGVNTIYFGEGSWLTVV.

V usage is TRBV3-1 (or the pseudogene TRBV3-2) and J usage is TRBJ1-2; 8 nucleotides align to TRBD1. J was trimmed by 7 bases and V by 5 bases; bases with no gene match: 9. The CDR3 has 14 residues. Germline V gene lookup returns CDR1 LGHDT and CDR2 YNNKEL (reference sequence). The chain's CDR3 is CASSAQDRGSGYTF. The CDR3 DNA reads TGTGCCAGCAGCGCACAAGACAGGGGAAGTGGCTACACCTTC.

This clone came up a few times. V and J are TRBV4-2 and TRBJ2-7, with a weak D call TRBD2 (6 bases). Germline values: CDR1 LGHNA, CDR2 YNFKEQ. Trimming stripped 1 base from V and 1 base from J, with 14 bases between. The CDR3 loop spans 16 amino acids. CDR3 DNA sequence: TGTGCCAGCAGCCAAGCTTCTTGGCTAGCGTCCTACGAGCAGTACTTC. Protein sequence: CASSQASWLASYEQYF.

The rearrangement uses TRBV6-2 or TRBV6-3 and TRBJ2-1; 10 bases are a match to TRBD2. Germline CDR1 is MNHEY and CDR2 is SVGEGT. The CDR3 length is 15 residues. J gave up 15 bases and V 2 bases, and 13 bases lay outside the gene matches. The CDR3 sequence is CASSYLPPSGSPLFF. The CDR3, as DNA: TGTGCCAGCAGTTACCTCCCCCCTAGCGGGAGTCCTCTGTTCTTC.

The chain carries TRBV5-4 and TRBJ1-3; tentatively, D is TRBD1 (5 bases). The CDR3 extends over 17 amino acids. Germline values: CDR1 SGHNT, CDR2 YYREEE (reference sequence). Trimming removed 2 bases at V and 0 bases at J, with 15 bases between. The CDR3 bases are TGTGCCAGCAGCTTATATCCCGGACATTTCTCTGGAAACACCATATATTTT. It yields the protein CASSLYPGHFSGNTIYF.

The CDR3 reads CASSALAGGLLNEQFF. DNA for the CDR3: TGTGCCAGTAGTGCACTAGCGGGAGGACTATTGAATGAGCAGTTCTTC. The V gene is TRBV19, the J gene TRBJ2-1, with TRBD2 matching 12 bases. Germline CDR1 and CDR2: LNHDA and SQIVND (reference sequence). With 5 bases clipped from V and 7 bases from J, the junction kept 9 bases outside the gene matches. This CDR3 has 16 amino acids.

This sequence joins TRBV5-1 and TRBJ1-2, with 7 bases matching TRBD1. CDR3 length equals 13 residues. J gave up 7 bases and V 4 bases, and 7 bases lay outside the gene matches. Germline V gene data show CDR1 as SGHRS and CDR2 as YFSETQ. CDR3 amino acids: CASSNDRDGGYTF. For the CDR3, the DNA is TGCGCCAGCAGCAACGACAGGGACGGTGGCTACACCTTC.

The chain is built from TRBV19 and TRBJ2-5, with 10 bases identical to TRBD2. CDR3 length equals 14 residues. After removal of 5 bases from V and 5 bases from J, the junction contained 5 bases not matched to a gene. Germline V gene data show CDR1 as LNHDA and CDR2 as SQIVND (reference sequence). Here the CDR3 reads CASSQRGGTETQYF. The DNA of the CDR3 is TGTGCCAGTAGTCAGCGGGGGGGGACGGAGACCCAGTACTTC.

The rearrangement joins TRBV2 to TRBJ1-5; D is perhaps TRBD1 (5 bases). The ends were cut back, 10 bases at V and 2 bases at J, with 18 bases in the middle. This CDR3 spans 15 amino acids. Per germline, CDR1 SNHLY and CDR2 FYNNEI. CDR3 bases: TGTGCCACCGGCTCCCAAACAGGACGCAATCAGCCCCAGCATTTT. Protein sequence: CATGSQTGRNQPQHF.

The chain combines TRBV19 with TRBJ1-2; D call uncertain. V was shortened by 10 bases and J by 4 bases, with 16 bases between the two germline ends. The CDR3 has 13 amino acids. CDR1 and CDR2 (germline): LNHDA, SQIVND (reference sequence). The CDR3 reads CATTAGAFYGYTF. CDR3 DNA: TGTGCCACCACCGCGGGCGCTTTCTATGGCTACACCTTC.

The chain employs TRBV30 and TRBJ1-1; D is unclear. The CDR3 has 12 amino acids. Germline CDR1 reads GTSNPN; CDR2 reads SVGIG (reference sequence). Trimming pared 8 bases from V and 5 bases from J, leaving 15 bases between. Here the CDR3 reads CASSKGVTEAFF. DNA for the CDR3: TGTGCCAGCAGTAAGGGAGTTACTGAAGCTTTCTTT. Full variable domain (outside the CDR3, taken from reference TRBV30 and TRBJ1-1): SQTIHQWPATLVQPVGSPLSLECTVEGTSNPNLYWYRQAAGRGLQLLFYSVGIGQISSEVPQNLSASRPQDRQFILSSKKLLLSDSGFYLCASSKGVTEAFFGQGTRLTVV.

The chain uses TRBV6-5 and TRBJ1-1, with TRBD1 identical over 8 bases. Per the germline V gene, CDR1 is MNHEY and CDR2 is SVGAGI. The CDR3 has 14 amino acids. The V and J ends lost 0 bases and 7 bases, in that order; junction bases with no gene match: 4. The CDR3 bases are TGTGCCAGCAGTTACTCGACAGGGGCCGGTGAAGCTTTCTTT. Translation: CASSYSTGAGEAFF.

The rearrangement joins TRBV2 to TRBJ1-5, with 8 bases fitting TRBD1. This CDR3 region has 16 residues. After removal of 4 bases from V and 4 bases from J, the junction contained 9 bases not matched to a gene. The germline V gene has CDR1 SNHLY and CDR2 FYNNEI. As DNA, the CDR3 is TGTGCCAGCAGTGTACTCAGACAGGGGAGGAATCAGCCCCAGCATTTT. The encoded protein is CASSVLRQGRNQPQHF.

V usage is TRBV7-9 and J usage is TRBJ2-1; 8 bases agree with TRBD2. There are 15 residues in the CDR3. CDR1 SEHNR and CDR2 FQNEAQ come from the germline V gene (reference sequence). V trimming: 5 bases; J trimming: 5 bases; junction bases outside the gene matches: 8. CDR3 bases: TGTGCCAGCAGCGACCTAGCGGGTCTCAACAATGAGCAGTTCTTC. Protein: CASSDLAGLNNEQFF.

Written as DNA, the CDR3 is TGCGCCAGCAGCTTGGGGTACGGGACAGCCGACACTGAAGCTTTCTTT. It codes for CASSLGYGTADTEAFF. The V and J genes are TRBV5-1 and TRBJ1-1; 7 bases agree with TRBD1. The germline V gene has CDR1 SGHRS and CDR2 YFSETQ. This CDR3 is 16 amino acids long. The J segment lost 3 bases and the V segment lost 0 bases, leaving 8 bases of the junction unmatched.

The chain uses TRBV7-3 and TRBJ1-5, with D perhaps matching TRBD1 (6 bases). Germline-derived CDR1 and CDR2 are SGHTA and FQGTGA. This CDR3 has 16 amino acids. V lost 5 bases to trimming and J lost 1 base, with 15 bases between them. CDR3 sequence reads: CASSPFLTGSNQPQHF. The CDR3 nucleotides are TGTGCCAGCAGCCCTTTTTTAACAGGGAGCAATCAGCCCCAGCATTTT.

This clone was picked up one time. The V and J genes are TRBV25-1 and TRBJ2-2; D is undetermined. This CDR3 region has 13 residues. The germline gives CDR1 MGHDK, CDR2 SYGVNS. Between the trimmed V and J ends, which lost 5 bases and 4 bases, there was a span of 8 bases. CDR3 nucleotide sequence: TGTGCCAGCAGTCCCTGGAGCACCGGGGAGCTGTTTTTT. This translates into CASSPWSTGELFF. The full variable domain, in which reference TRBV25-1 and TRBJ2-2 provide the parts outside the CDR3, is EADIYQTPRYLVIGTGKKITLECSQTMGHDKMYWYQQDPGMELHLIHYSYGVNSTEKGDLSSESTVSRIRTEHFPLTLESARPSHTSQYLCASSPWSTGELFFGEGSRLTVL.

V and J are TRBV7-6 and TRBJ1-5, with D uncertain. Germline values: CDR1 SGHVS, CDR2 FNYEAQ. Trimming removed 1 base from V and 5 bases from J, with 6 bases in between. This CDR3 region has 13 residues. CDR3 coding DNA: TGTGCCAGCAGCTTAGGTCCATATCAGCCCCAGCATTTT. Its translation: CASSLGPYQPQHF.

The chain is built from TRBV5-1 and TRBJ1-4, with 10 bases lining up with TRBD1. The CDR3 extends over 14 amino acids. V shed 6 bases, J shed 6 bases, and the junction held 5 bases outside the gene matches. The V gene's germline CDR1 is SGHRS and CDR2 YFSETQ. The CDR3 loop reads CASMRGTGDEKLFF. For the CDR3, the DNA is TGCGCCAGCATGCGGGGGACAGGGGATGAAAAACTGTTTTTT. The complete variable domain, with remaining parts taken from reference TRBV5-1 and TRBJ1-4, reads KAGVTQTPRYLIKTRGQQVTLSCSPISGHRSVSWYQQTPGQGLQFLFEYFSETQRNKGNFPGRFSGRQFSNSRSEMNVSTLELGDSALYLCASMRGTGDEKLFFGSGTQLSVL.

The chain joins TRBV2 to TRBJ2-7, with TRBD2 as a possible D gene (5 bases). Germline V CDR1 and CDR2: SNHLY, FYNNEI. The V end lost 2 bases, the J end lost 0 bases, and 8 bases lay between the germline ends. The CDR3 spans 14 residues. The CDR3 DNA reads TGTGCCAGCAGTGAACTACTAGGCTCCTACGAGCAGTACTTC. This codes for CASSELLGSYEQYF.

The gene calls are TRBV2 and TRBJ2-1; no firm D call. The CDR3 loop spans 14 amino acids. V lost 1 base to trimming and J lost 12 bases, with 16 bases between them. Germline V gene data show CDR1 as SNHLY and CDR2 as FYNNEI. CDR3 sequence (DNA): TGTGCCAGCAGTGAAGACCCTCCCATCAGGTGGCAGTTCTTC. Protein product: CASSEDPPIRWQFF.

V usage is TRBV5-1 and J usage is TRBJ2-6; TRBD2 might be the D (7 bases). The germline gives CDR1 SGHRS, CDR2 YFSETQ. The V gene lost 3 bases and the J gene lost 0 bases, with 16 bases spanning the gap. The CDR3 spans 18 residues. The CDR3 reads CASSWTAGMSSGANVLTF. The DNA of the CDR3 is TGCGCCAGCAGCTGGACAGCGGGGATGAGCTCTGGGGCCAACGTCCTGACTTTC.

This clone was detected a few times. J is TRBJ1-2 and V is TRBV6-1; 8 nucleotides line up with TRBD1. Trimming took 4 bases from V and 2 from J; bases not matched to a gene: 9. The CDR3 runs 16 residues. CDR1 and CDR2 (germline): MNHNS, SASEGT. CDR3 nucleotides: TGTGCCAGCAGTGTAATGGGTGGACAGGGAAACTATGGCTACACCTTC. As protein: CASSVMGGQGNYGYTF.

The chain employs TRBV13 and TRBJ2-1; TRBD2 aligns across 10 bases. The CDR3 runs 17 residues. Looked up from germline, CDR1 is PRHDT and CDR2 is FYEKMQ (reference sequence). V trimming: 5 bases; J trimming: 9 bases; junction bases outside the gene matches: 16. CDR3 in amino acids: CASSPLGLAGAPGEQFF. The CDR3 nucleotides are TGTGCCAGCAGCCCGTTGGGGCTAGCGGGAGCCCCGGGTGAGCAGTTCTTC.